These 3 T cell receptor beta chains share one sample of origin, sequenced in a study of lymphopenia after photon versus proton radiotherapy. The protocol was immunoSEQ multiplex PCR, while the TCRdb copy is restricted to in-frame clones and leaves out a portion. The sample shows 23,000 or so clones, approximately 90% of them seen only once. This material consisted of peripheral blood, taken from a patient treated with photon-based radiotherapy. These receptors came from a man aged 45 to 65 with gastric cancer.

For the CDR3, the DNA is TGTGCCAGCAGCCACACCGCCGGGACAGTTTATAGCAATCAGCCCCAGCATTTT. Translation gives CASSHTAGTVYSNQPQHF. V is TRBV7-6 and J is TRBJ1-5; 7 positions agree with TRBD1. Germline loops: CDR1 SGHVS, CDR2 FNYEAQ. V shed 5 bases, J shed 0 bases, and the junction held 13 bases outside the gene matches. The CDR3 is 18 residues long.

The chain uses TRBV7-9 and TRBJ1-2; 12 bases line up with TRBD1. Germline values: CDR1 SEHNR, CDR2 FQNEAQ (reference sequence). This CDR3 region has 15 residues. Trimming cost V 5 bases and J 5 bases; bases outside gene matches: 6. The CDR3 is CASSVGTGGEYGYTF. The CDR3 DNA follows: TGTGCCAGCAGCGTAGGGACAGGGGGCGAGTATGGCTACACCTTC.

The CDR3 spells CASSSTFGRNTEAFF. The DNA of the CDR3 is TGTGCCAGCAGTTCAACTTTTGGACGGAACACTGAAGCTTTCTTT. This chain joins TRBV6-5 and TRBJ1-1; D is undetermined. The germline V and J ends were trimmed by 4 bases and 1 base, with 13 bases remaining between them. The germline gives CDR1 MNHEY, CDR2 SVGAGI. The CDR3 covers 15 residues.